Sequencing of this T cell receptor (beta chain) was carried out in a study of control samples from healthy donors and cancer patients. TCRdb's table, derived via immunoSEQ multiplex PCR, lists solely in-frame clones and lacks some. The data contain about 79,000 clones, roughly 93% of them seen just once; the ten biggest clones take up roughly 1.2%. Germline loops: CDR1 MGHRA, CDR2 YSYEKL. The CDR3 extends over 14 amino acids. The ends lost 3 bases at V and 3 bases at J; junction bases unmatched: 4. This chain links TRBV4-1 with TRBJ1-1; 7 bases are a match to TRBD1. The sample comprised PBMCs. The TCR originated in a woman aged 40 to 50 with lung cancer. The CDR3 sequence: CASSQRQGDTEAFF. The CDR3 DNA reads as TGCGCCAGCAGCCAGCGACAGGGAGACACTGAAGCTTTCTTT.